The 28 T cell receptor beta chains below were found in one sample sequenced in a study of beta chain features in type 1 diabetes. The isolated RNA, all of it, was reverse transcribed, so expressed TCRB transcripts were what got sequenced. Sequenced by immunoSEQ multiplex PCR; TCRdb stores in-frame clones only, minus some. The sample shows hundreds of thousands of clones, under 15% of them seen only once. These receptors have no identified antigens. Whole-study results and caveats: There was a moderate but significant shortening of TCRB CDR3s in all four CD4+ subsets of Type 1 diabetes patients.

Sequencing was done on a sample of naive CD4+ T cells from blood. The receptors derive from a man younger than 35 with type 1 diabetes.

As DNA, the CDR3 is TGTGCCAGCTCACCACCGCAGGCGTTAGCCAAAAACATTCAGTACTTC. Residues: CASSPPQALAKNIQYF. This chain uses TRBV18 with TRBJ2-4; D not resolved. V shed 0 bases and J shed 0 bases, with 9 bases lying between them. The CDR3 has 16 amino acids. Germline V gives CDR1 KGHSH, CDR2 LQKENI.

The gene calls are TRBV13 and TRBJ2-7; perhaps D is TRBD1 or TRBD2 (5 bases each). Per germline, CDR1 PRHDT and CDR2 FYEKMQ (reference sequence). This CDR3 is built from 16 residues. Trimming pared 5 bases from V and 1 base from J, leaving 18 bases between. The CDR3 sequence: CASSGRDGLQSYEQYF. CDR3 DNA: TGTGCCAGCAGCGGCCGGGACGGCCTCCAATCCTACGAGCAGTACTTC.

This clone was detected a few times. The rearrangement links TRBV7-2 to TRBJ1-1; a weak D match, TRBD1 (5 bases). The CDR3 consists of 14 residues. Germline V gene sequence: CDR1 SGHTA, CDR2 FQGNSA. Deletions cut 3 bases from V and 3 bases from J, with 11 bases between. CDR3 DNA sequence: TGTGCCAGCAGCTTCTCAGTGGGGGACACTGAAGCTTTCTTT. The encoded protein is CASSFSVGDTEAFF.

The gene calls are TRBV30 and TRBJ2-7; D possibly corresponds to TRBD2 (5 bases). Trimming left V 4 bases short and J 1 base short, with 11 bases between. CDR3 length: 13 amino acids. CDR1 and CDR2 from the germline V gene are GTSNPN and SVGIG (reference sequence). CDR3: CAWMTGSSYEQYF. CDR3 bases: TGTGCCTGGATGACGGGGAGTTCCTACGAGCAGTACTTC. The variable domain in full, with the rest retrieved from reference TRBV30 and TRBJ2-7, is SQTIHQWPATLVQPVGSPLSLECTVEGTSNPNLYWYRQAAGRGLQLLFYSVGIGQISSEVPQNLSASRPQDRQFILSSKKLLLSDSGFYLCAWMTGSSYEQYFGPGTRLTVT.

The V and J genes are TRBV5-1 and TRBJ2-3; 7 bases are shared with TRBD1. This CDR3 is built from 15 residues. With 3 bases clipped from V and 5 bases from J, the junction kept 9 bases outside the gene matches. CDR1 and CDR2 from the germline V gene are SGHRS and YFSETQ. CDR3 loop: CASSSTTGYGDTQYF. The CDR3 DNA reads as TGCGCCAGCAGCTCCACGACAGGGTACGGAGATACGCAGTATTTT.

This clone has more than one count but fewer than ten. The chain joins TRBV5-1 to TRBJ2-7; 7 bases are shared with TRBD1. The CDR3 totals 15 residues. V shed 1 base and J 5 bases; nucleotides not matched to a gene: 9. Germline CDR1 is SGHRS and CDR2 is YFSETQ. CDR3 in amino acids: CASSLYSSGTDEQYF. DNA of the CDR3: TGCGCCAGCAGCTTGTACTCCTCCGGGACAGACGAGCAGTACTTC.

This clone was seen only a few times. This chain uses TRBV30 with TRBJ1-1; D possibly corresponds to TRBD1 (5 bases). The CDR3 totals 13 residues. Germline lookup yields CDR1 GTSNPN and CDR2 SVGIG (reference sequence). V lost 3 bases and J 1 base, leaving 9 bases between the germline ends. CDR3 loop: CAWRGQKNTEAFF. The DNA of the CDR3 is TGTGCCTGGAGGGGGCAAAAGAACACTGAAGCTTTCTTT.

This clone has a handful of counts. CDR3 in amino acids: CASSDAGGRDTQYF. CDR3 in DNA: TGCGCCAGCAGTGACGCAGGGGGGAGAGATACGCAGTATTTT. V usage is TRBV10-2 and J usage is TRBJ2-3; TRBD1 is a possible D gene (7 bases). The germline gives CDR1 WSHSY, CDR2 SAAADI. V dropped 3 bases and J dropped 5 bases, with 12 bases sitting between them. This CDR3 has 14 residues.

This clone showed up just a few times. The chain combines TRBV19 with TRBJ1-1; TRBD1 agrees at 7 bases. Germline V gene lookup returns CDR1 LNHDA and CDR2 SQIVND (reference sequence). The V and J ends lost 9 bases and 4 bases, in that order; junction bases with no gene match: 5. The CDR3 covers 12 residues. The DNA of the CDR3 is TGTGCCAGCACAGGGGTAGGCACTGAAGCTTTCTTT. Protein: CASTGVGTEAFF. Looking up the rest from reference TRBV19 and TRBJ1-1 gives the full variable domain: DGGITQSPKYLFRKEGQNVTLSCEQNLNHDAMYWYRQDPGQGLRLIYYSQIVNDFQKGDIAEGYSVSREKKESFPLTVTSAQKNPTAFYLCASTGVGTEAFFGQGTRLTVV.

In regard to this clone: Other DNA sequences in this sample translate to the same CDR3. This chain connects TRBV2 to TRBJ2-5, with D hard to call. The germline gives CDR1 SNHLY, CDR2 FYNNEI. Trimming shortened V by 4 bases and J by 3 bases, and 6 bases separated the two germline ends. This CDR3 contains 12 residues. CDR3 coding DNA: TGTGCCAGCAGTGGAGAGGAAGAGACCCAGTACTTC. The encoded protein is CASSGEEETQYF.

The chain links TRBV10-3 to TRBJ2-7, with D tentatively TRBD2 (5 bases). The CDR3 has 13 amino acids. CDR1 ENHRY and CDR2 SYGVKD come from the germline V gene. V was cut by 3 bases and J by 1 base, with 7 bases left in between. In DNA form, the CDR3 reads TGTGCCATCAGTGATGGGGAGTCCTACGAGCAGTACTTC. Translation gives CAISDGESYEQYF.

The chain employs TRBV11-1 and TRBJ2-7; D ambiguous. V shed 4 bases and J shed 5 bases, with 9 bases lying between them. There are 12 residues in the CDR3. Germline CDR1 is SGHAT and CDR2 is FQDESV (reference sequence). This CDR3 is CASSSPRDEQYF. In nucleotides, the CDR3 is TGTGCCAGCAGCTCCCCCCGGGACGAGCAGTACTTC.

The rearrangement uses TRBV7-8 and TRBJ1-2, with 7 bases lining up with TRBD1. From germline, CDR1 is SGHVS and CDR2 FQNEAQ. The CDR3 has 17 residues. Trimming cost V 5 bases and J 7 bases; bases outside gene matches: 19. The CDR3 protein is CASSHPTGRTGSAGYTF. Here the CDR3 DNA reads TGTGCCAGCAGCCACCCGACAGGGAGGACCGGGTCCGCTGGCTACACCTTC.

The chain recombines TRBV7-3 with TRBJ1-1; 9 nucleotides match TRBD1. Trimming removed 2 bases from V and 8 bases from J; junction bases left unmatched: 3. The CDR3 has 13 residues. Looked up from germline, CDR1 is SGHTA and CDR2 is FQGTGA. The CDR3 sequence is CASSLQQGAEAFF. CDR3 DNA: TGTGCCAGCAGCTTACAACAGGGGGCCGAAGCTTTCTTT.

The rearrangement uses TRBV10-3 and TRBJ2-2, with D possibly TRBD1 on 5 matching bases. Trimming stripped 3 bases from V and 16 bases from J, with 12 bases between. This CDR3 is built from 11 residues. CDR1 is ENHRY, CDR2 SYGVKD, per germline. CDR3: CAISEGRVQFF. As DNA, the CDR3 is TGTGCCATCAGTGAAGGCAGGGTGCAGTTTTTT.

This clone was seen once. J is TRBJ2-3 and V is TRBV5-1; 13 bases line up with TRBD2. The germline gives CDR1 SGHRS, CDR2 YFSETQ. The CDR3 is 16 residues long. The junction had 4 bases not matched to a gene; V was cut back by 3 bases and J by 3 bases. The CDR3 spells CASSSLTSGGTDTQYF. As DNA, the CDR3 is TGCGCCAGCAGCTCCCTGACTAGCGGGGGGACAGATACGCAGTATTTT.

In its sample, this clone was seen a few times. The rearrangement uses TRBV28 and TRBJ2-5; D possibly corresponds to TRBD2 (6 bases). Germline V gene lookup returns CDR1 MDHEN and CDR2 SYDVKM. The length of the CDR3 is 13 residues. V lost 6 bases and J lost 3, with 11 bases in between. This chain's CDR3 is CASSLAREETQYF. CDR3 in DNA: TGTGCCAGCAGCCTAGCGAGAGAAGAGACCCAGTACTTC.

The V and J genes are TRBV30 and TRBJ2-4; a weak D match, TRBD1 (5 bases). CDR1 is GTSNPN, CDR2 SVGIG, per germline (reference sequence). The V and J ends lost 3 bases and 0 bases respectively, with 9 bases between them. The CDR3 length is 14 residues. The chain's CDR3 is CAWRQDLAKNIQYF. The CDR3 coding sequence is TGTGCCTGGAGACAGGACCTAGCCAAAAACATTCAGTACTTC.

This clone showed up just a few times. This chain joins TRBV7-9 and TRBJ2-4; D remains ambiguous. The V and J ends lost 2 bases and 9 bases respectively, with 11 bases between them. The germline CDR1 and CDR2 sequences are SEHNR and FQNEAQ (reference sequence). The CDR3 is 13 amino acids. This chain's CDR3 is CASSLSGIGIQYF. In DNA, the CDR3 is TGTGCCAGCAGCTTAAGTGGGATCGGCATTCAGTACTTC.

This clone was found a few times. CDR3 sequence (DNA): TGTGCCAGCAGCTTAGGTGGGGGCCTTAGGGATGAGCAGTTCTTC. It is translated as CASSLGGGLRDEQFF. The rearrangement joins TRBV7-7 to TRBJ2-1; perhaps TRBD1 as D (6 bases). There are 15 residues in the CDR3. V was trimmed by 1 base and J by 8 bases, leaving 15 bases between them. Looked up from germline, CDR1 is SSHAT and CDR2 is FNYEAQ (reference sequence).

This clone was seen only a few times. The J gene is TRBJ2-1, the V gene TRBV19; 7 bases agree with TRBD1. The V and J ends lost 5 bases and 6 bases, in that order; junction bases with no gene match: 13. Germline V gene data show CDR1 as LNHDA and CDR2 as SQIVND (reference sequence). This CDR3 contains 16 residues. This CDR3 reads CASSSIPGQNFNEQFF. The CDR3 bases are TGTGCCAGTAGTTCAATTCCGGGACAGAACTTCAATGAGCAGTTCTTC.

In this sample, this clone turned up a few times. The chain carries TRBV9 and TRBJ2-3; D ambiguous. The CDR3 is made up of 12 amino acids. Trimming removed 0 bases from V and 6 bases from J, with 5 bases in between. CDR1 is SGDLS, CDR2 YYNGEE, per germline. The CDR3 nucleotides read TGTGCCAGCAGCGTAGAGTGGGATACGCAGTATTTT. The encoded protein is CASSVEWDTQYF. Together with reference TRBV9 and TRBJ2-3, the CDR3 gives the full variable domain: DSGVTQTPKHLITATGQRVTLRCSPRSGDLSVYWYQQSLDQGLQFLIQYYNGEERAKGNILERFSAQQFPDLHSELNLSSLELGDSALYFCASSVEWDTQYFGPGTRLTVL.

This clone has only a few counts. The chain has TRBV30 and TRBJ2-7; 7 nucleotides line up with TRBD1. CDR1 is GTSNPN and CDR2 is SVGIG in the germline V gene (reference sequence). The J segment lost 3 bases and the V segment lost 3 bases, leaving 8 bases of the junction unmatched. CDR3 length: 14 residues. The CDR3 reads CAWSMNRGDYEQYF. DNA for the CDR3: TGTGCCTGGAGCATGAACAGGGGAGACTACGAGCAGTACTTC. Full variable domain (rest looked up from reference TRBV30 and TRBJ2-7): SQTIHQWPATLVQPVGSPLSLECTVEGTSNPNLYWYRQAAGRGLQLLFYSVGIGQISSEVPQNLSASRPQDRQFILSSKKLLLSDSGFYLCAWSMNRGDYEQYFGPGTRLTVT.

This clone has more than one count but fewer than ten. Other DNA sequences within the sample encode an identical CDR3. This chain uses TRBV18 with TRBJ1-4, with 7 nucleotides matching TRBD1. This CDR3 spans 14 amino acids. Trimming cost V 2 bases and J 5 bases; bases outside gene matches: 2. Germline CDR1 reads KGHSH; CDR2 reads LQKENI. This CDR3 is CASSPDRVNEKLFF. The CDR3, as DNA: TGTGCCAGCTCACCAGACAGGGTGAATGAAAAACTGTTTTTT.

Here the CDR3 reads CASSELGSPNNSPLHF. The DNA of the CDR3 is TGTGCCAGCAGTGAATTGGGGTCCCCCAATAATTCACCCCTCCACTTT. V is TRBV6-1 and J is TRBJ1-6; D unclear. There are 16 residues in the CDR3. The V gene lost 2 bases and the J gene lost 5 bases, with 13 bases spanning the gap. CDR1 is MNHNS and CDR2 is SASEGT in the germline V gene.

The chain carries TRBV15 and TRBJ1-6, with TRBD1 matching 7 bases. This CDR3 is built from 15 residues. Germline loops: CDR1 LNHNV, CDR2 YYDKDF (reference sequence). The V gene end was trimmed by 2 bases and the J gene end by 8 bases; junction bases not matched to a gene: 6. Here the CDR3 DNA reads TGTGCCACCAGCAGACCTACAGGGGAGGATTCACCCCTCCACTTT. This translates into CATSRPTGEDSPLHF.

This clone showed up just a few times. The chain links TRBV2 to TRBJ2-1; 9 nucleotides line up with TRBD2. J lost 2 bases, V lost 5 bases, and 4 bases had no gene match. The CDR3 is made up of 15 amino acids. CDR1 SNHLY and CDR2 FYNNEI come from the germline V gene. The CDR3 loop reads CASSISGGAYNEQFF. For the CDR3, the DNA is TGTGCCAGCAGTATTAGCGGGGGCGCCTACAATGAGCAGTTCTTC.

In its sample, this clone was seen a few times. This rearrangement joins TRBV6-6 to TRBJ2-7, with a tentative D call TRBD1 (6 bases). This CDR3 is built from 14 residues. Trimming removed 6 bases at V and 5 bases at J, with 17 bases between. Per the germline V gene, CDR1 is MNHNY and CDR2 is SVGAGI (reference sequence). The CDR3 DNA reads TGTGCCAGCAGAGACTCAGGGGTGGACCACGAGCAGTACTTC. Its protein is CASRDSGVDHEQYF.